This T cell receptor beta chain was found in a study of CD8+ T cells in alopecia areata. Described treatment: oral pan-JAK inhibitor, 5-10 mg twice daily. Germline CDR1 SGHNT, CDR2 YYREEE (reference sequence). CDR3 size: 14 residues. Trimming stripped 4 bases from V and 4 bases from J, with 14 bases between. With respect to this clone: Its antigen is unidentified.

Once RNA had been extracted, it was reverse transcribed into cDNA to act as the sequencing template. Measured with immunoSEQ multiplex PCR; TCRdb has only the in-frame clones, and not every one. The table lists around 210,000 clones, 64% of them singletons. Overall study results and limits: Tofacitinib yielded significantly lower scalp clonality and fewer expanded CD8+ clones among the top 100. Whether baseline CD8+ expansion is linked to response remains uncertain, given a single nonresponder. Relative to mice, TCR sharing across patients was less clear, a difference possibly HLA-related.

The specimen was CD4+ T cells sorted from blood, collected at week 4, from a patient treated with tofacitinib. The rearrangement uses TRBV5-4 and TRBJ1-2; no firm D call. This TCR was sampled from a human donor with alopecia areata. The CDR3 region is CASSPPGGLYGYTF. CDR3 bases: TGTGCCAGCAGCCCCCCCGGCGGTCTCTATGGCTACACCTTC. The full variable domain, completed using reference TRBV5-4 and TRBJ1-2, is ETGVTQSPTHLIKTRGQQVTLRCSSQSGHNTVSWYQQALGQGPQFIFQYYREEENGRGNFPPRFSGLQFPNYSSELNVNALELDDSALYLCASSPPGGLYGYTFGSGTRLTVV.